What follows are 28 T cell receptor beta chains derived from one specimen sequenced in a study of blood T cell repertoires in COVID-19. Assay used: immunoSEQ multiplex PCR; TCRdb lists only in-frame clones, some missing. The sample contains 85,000 to 110,000 clones, about 90% of which appear only once. The sequenced sample was peripheral blood. The receptors were gathered from a woman aged 55-70 years with acute or convalescent COVID-19.

Regarding this clone: Different DNA sequences within this sample yield the same CDR3. The chain has TRBV11-2 and TRBJ1-2; D not certain. Between the trimmed V and J ends, which lost 1 base and 6 bases, there was a span of 6 bases. From germline, CDR1 is SGHAT and CDR2 FQNNGV. This CDR3 has 12 amino acids. This CDR3 is CASSLGRDGYTF. The DNA for the CDR3 is TGTGCCAGCAGCTTAGGCCGGGATGGCTACACCTTC.

The chain recombines TRBV7-8 with TRBJ2-7; perhaps TRBD2 as D (5 bases). This CDR3 contains 15 residues. V lost 4 bases and J lost 2, with 15 bases in between. Germline V gene data show CDR1 as SGHVS and CDR2 as FQNEAQ. The CDR3 DNA is TGTGCCAGCAGCTCCGGAGGTCGAGCAACCTACGAGCAGTACGTC. Translated, it gives CASSSGGRATYEQYV.

This chain joins TRBV3-1 (or the pseudogene TRBV3-2) and TRBJ2-1, with 13 bases that match TRBD2. V dropped 4 bases and J dropped 6; count of bases not matched to a gene: 9. The CDR3 has 17 amino acids. Germline CDR1 and CDR2: LGHDT and YNNKEL (reference sequence). CDR3 loop: CASSPSGLAGPSNEQFF. CDR3 coding DNA: TGTGCCAGCAGCCCTTCGGGACTAGCGGGACCTTCCAATGAGCAGTTCTTC.

The chain joins TRBV7-3 to TRBJ2-3, with a possible D match to TRBD1 (6 bases). Germline-derived CDR1 and CDR2 are SGHTA and FQGTGA. The CDR3 is 15 residues long. The V and J ends lost 2 bases and 1 base respectively, with 10 bases between them. The CDR3 nucleotides read TGTGCCAGCAGCTTAGGGGGCCGCGGCACAGATACGCAGTATTTT. Encoded protein: CASSLGGRGTDTQYF.

The chain recombines TRBV10-3 with TRBJ2-1; D possibly corresponds to TRBD1 (6 bases). Trimming took off 8 bases at V and 0 bases at J, with 11 bases between the two ends. The CDR3 runs 14 residues. Germline V gene sequence: CDR1 ENHRY, CDR2 SYGVKD. The CDR3 sequence: CAIEAGDSYNEQFF. Written as DNA, the CDR3 is TGTGCCATCGAGGCAGGGGACTCCTACAATGAGCAGTTCTTC.

This clone has only one observation. The chain couples TRBV25-1 to TRBJ1-2; TRBD1 matches at 8 bases. The ends lost 0 bases at V and 7 bases at J; junction bases unmatched: 10. CDR1 and CDR2 from the germline V gene are MGHDK and SYGVNS. The CDR3 is 16 residues long. The CDR3 region has the DNA TGTGCCAGCAGTGAATATGGGCAGGGGGCCCTTGGTGGCTACACCTTC. As protein: CASSEYGQGALGGYTF.

J is TRBJ1-5 and V is TRBV7-2; 7 nucleotides agree with TRBD1. V shed 2 bases and J 4 bases; nucleotides not matched to a gene: 8. CDR3 size: 16 residues. Germline CDR1 SGHTA, CDR2 FQGNSA. The CDR3 DNA follows: TGTGCCAGCAGCTTAAGTCCCAGCAGGGGGAATCAGCCCCAGCATTTT. Its translation is CASSLSPSRGNQPQHF. The full variable domain, its missing parts supplied by reference TRBV7-2 and TRBJ1-5, is GAGVSQSPSNKVTEKGKDVELRCDPISGHTALYWYRQSLGQGLEFLIYFQGNSAPDKSGLPSDRFSAERTGGSVSTLTIQRTQQEDSAVYLCASSLSPSRGNQPQHFGDGTRLSIL.

The chain is built from TRBV19 and TRBJ1-2; TRBD1 agrees at 7 bases. V dropped 3 bases and J dropped 3; count of bases not matched to a gene: 10. The germline CDR1 and CDR2 sequences are LNHDA and SQIVND (reference sequence). The CDR3 extends over 16 amino acids. CDR3 bases: TGTGCCAGTAGTATTCCCACAGGGGCTTGGGACTATGGCTACACCTTC. As protein: CASSIPTGAWDYGYTF.

A remark on this clone: Mismatch with germline at one junction end may stem from a read error. The chain employs TRBV2 and TRBJ2-2; tentatively, D is TRBD2 (6 bases). Germline assignment: CDR1 SNHLY and CDR2 FYNNEI. The CDR3 runs to 15 residues. The chain's CDR3 is CASREEGLDTGELFF. Here the CDR3 DNA reads TGTGCAAGCAGGGAGGAGGGTCTGGACACCGGGGAGCTGTTTTTT.

V is TRBV3-1 (or the pseudogene TRBV3-2) and J is TRBJ1-2, with D possibly being TRBD1 (6 bases). The V gene lost 3 bases and the J gene lost 4 bases, with 15 bases spanning the gap. CDR1 is LGHDT, CDR2 YNNKEL, per germline (reference sequence). CDR3 length: 15 amino acids. CDR3 residues: CASSQTGPGVYGYTF. CDR3 DNA sequence: TGTGCCAGCAGCCAGACAGGCCCTGGGGTCTATGGCTACACCTTC.

V usage is TRBV24-1 and J usage is TRBJ1-2; 9 positions match TRBD1. V lost 7 bases to trimming and J lost 2 bases; unmatched junction nucleotides: 7. Germline loops: CDR1 KGHDR, CDR2 SFDVKD. The CDR3 runs 15 residues. CDR3 sequence: CATRTRDRANYGYTF. The CDR3 DNA follows: TGTGCCACCAGAACCCGGGACAGGGCCAACTATGGCTACACCTTC.

This clone was seen once. The J gene is TRBJ1-4, the V gene TRBV12-3 or TRBV12-4; 7 nucleotides line up with TRBD1. V shed 3 bases and J 8 bases; nucleotides not matched to a gene: 3. CDR3 size: 13 residues. In nucleotides, the CDR3 is TGTGCCAGCAGTTTCACAGGGGTAGAAAAACTGTTTTTT. Amino acid sequence: CASSFTGVEKLFF.

The CDR3 DNA reads as TGTGCCAGCAGAAAGCTCGGCTCTGGGGCCAACGTCCTGACTTTC. This gives the protein CASRKLGSGANVLTF. The chain combines TRBV6-5 with TRBJ2-6; D gene uncertain. Trimming pared 6 bases from V and 0 bases from J, leaving 9 bases between. Germline CDR1 is MNHEY and CDR2 is SVGAGI. The CDR3 runs to 15 residues.

The V call is TRBV7-9, the J call TRBJ2-1, with 9 bases lining up with TRBD2. This CDR3 comprises 15 residues. Germline V gene sequence: CDR1 SEHNR, CDR2 FQNEAQ (reference sequence). V lost 3 bases, J lost 8 bases, and 8 bases stayed unmatched. CDR3 residues: CASSLVGSGSYEQFF. In DNA, the CDR3 is TGTGCCAGCAGCTTGGTAGGTAGCGGGAGTTATGAGCAGTTCTTC.

J is TRBJ1-2 and V is TRBV11-3; D possibly corresponds to TRBD1 (6 bases). The CDR3 runs 14 residues. Germline V CDR1 and CDR2: SGHNT, YENEEA. V lost 5 bases to trimming and J lost 4 bases, with 14 bases between them. CDR3 bases: TGTGCCAGCAGCACAGGGTTCGGTGGCTATGGCTACACCTTC. It yields the protein CASSTGFGGYGYTF.

The rearrangement uses TRBV3-1 (or the pseudogene TRBV3-2) and TRBJ1-1; D not certain. This CDR3 contains 14 residues. Trimming removed 2 bases from V and 1 base from J, with 8 bases in between. In germline, CDR1 is LGHDT, CDR2 YNNKEL (reference sequence). CDR3 sequence (DNA): TGTGCCAGCAGCCAAAAGCTAGGGAACACTGAAGCTTTCTTT. Translated, it gives CASSQKLGNTEAFF.

The J gene is TRBJ2-2, the V gene TRBV6-6, with TRBD1 as a possible D gene (6 bases). Germline V lookup: CDR1 MNHNY, CDR2 SVGAGI (reference sequence). The CDR3 has 16 amino acids. Trimming took 5 bases from V and 7 from J, leaving 20 bases between them. The CDR3 loop reads CASSPWGQPGGGELFF. CDR3 sequence (DNA): TGTGCCAGCAGTCCCTGGGGACAACCTGGGGGCGGGGAGCTGTTTTTT.

This rearrangement joins TRBV6-5 to TRBJ1-1; D might be TRBD1 (5 bases). Germline lookup yields CDR1 MNHEY and CDR2 SVGAGI. The CDR3 has 16 residues. V lost 0 bases, J lost 2 bases, and 13 bases lay in between. The CDR3 loop is CASSYSGGRFNTEAFF. The CDR3, as DNA: TGTGCCAGCAGTTACTCCGGGGGACGGTTTAACACTGAAGCTTTCTTT.

The gene calls are TRBV9 and TRBJ1-1; 7 bases are shared with TRBD1. The junction had 14 bases not matched to a gene; V was cut back by 2 bases and J by 4 bases. The germline CDR1 and CDR2 sequences are SGDLS and YYNGEE. CDR3 length: 17 residues. The CDR3 nucleotides read TGTGCCAGCAGCGTTCCGACAGGGATTAAAAGGAGCACTGAAGCTTTCTTT. Translated: CASSVPTGIKRSTEAFF.

The CDR3 DNA reads TGTGCCAGCAGTGGGCTCGGGTGGAACACCATATATTTT. This sequence encodes CASSGLGWNTIYF. V usage is TRBV2 and J usage is TRBJ1-3; D gene unclear. The CDR3 has 13 amino acids. V was cut by 4 bases and J by 7 bases, with 11 bases left in between. Per germline, CDR1 SNHLY and CDR2 FYNNEI.

This chain joins TRBV28 and TRBJ1-1, with TRBD1 identical over 7 bases. CDR1 and CDR2 from the germline V gene are MDHEN and SYDVKM. The CDR3 spans 14 residues. Trimming removed 7 bases from V and 5 bases from J; junction bases left unmatched: 10. CDR3 in DNA: TGTGCCAGCAAGACCGGGACAGTTAAGACTGAAGCTTTCTTT. This encodes CASKTGTVKTEAFF.

The chain has TRBV21-1 and TRBJ1-2; no DNA check was done on the table's D call, TRBD1. TRBV21-1 is reported as a pseudogene. The CDR3 contains 14 residues. For the CDR3, the DNA is TGTGCCAGCAGCTCTCGACAGGGAGGCTATGGCTACACCTTC. Translation gives CASSSRQGGYGYTF.

The chain links TRBV3-1 (or the pseudogene TRBV3-2) to TRBJ2-7; no clear D gene. The CDR3 covers 14 residues. V lost 0 bases, J lost 3 bases, and 9 bases lay in between. CDR1 is LGHDT, CDR2 YNNKEL, per germline (reference sequence). CDR3 nucleotide sequence: TGTGCCAGCAGCCAAGAGGGCAGGCTCTACGAGCAGTACTTC. Protein: CASSQEGRLYEQYF.

The chain uses TRBV7-8 and TRBJ2-1; 12 bases fit TRBD2. The CDR3 runs 15 residues. Germline V CDR1 and CDR2: SGHVS, FQNEAQ. Trimming cost V 5 bases and J 5 bases; bases outside gene matches: 4. CDR3 nucleotides: TGTGCCAGCAGCCTCCGGACTAGCGGGAACAATGAGCAGTTCTTC. It specifies CASSLRTSGNNEQFF.

The genes are TRBV11-3 and TRBJ1-6; D ambiguous. Germline CDR1 SGHNT, CDR2 YENEEA. V was cut by 5 bases and J by 7 bases, with 12 bases left in between. The CDR3 length is 14 residues. The CDR3 coding sequence is TGTGCCAGCAGCCGGCGACACGAAAATTCACCCCTCCACTTT. It is translated as CASSRRHENSPLHF.

The chain is built from TRBV19 and TRBJ1-5; D might be TRBD1 (6 bases). The germline V gene has CDR1 LNHDA and CDR2 SQIVND (reference sequence). The V and J ends lost 7 bases and 3 bases respectively, with 19 bases between them. The CDR3 extends over 16 amino acids. CDR3 in DNA: TGTGCCAGTACCGCCTGGGGTGGACAGTACAATCAGCCCCAGCATTTT. Translation gives CASTAWGGQYNQPQHF.

The chain is built from TRBV3-1 (or the pseudogene TRBV3-2) and TRBJ2-7; 7 bases fit TRBD2. V trimming: 5 bases; J trimming: 7 bases; junction bases outside the gene matches: 2. This CDR3 is built from 11 residues. Germline CDR1 LGHDT, CDR2 YNNKEL (reference sequence). CDR3 protein: CASSLGGEQYF. CDR3 sequence (DNA): TGTGCCAGCAGCTTGGGGGGGGAGCAGTACTTC.

The chain combines TRBV30 with TRBJ1-1; tentative D call: TRBD1 (5 bases). This CDR3 has 15 residues. V shed 1 base and J shed 0 bases, with 12 bases lying between them. Germline V gene sequence: CDR1 GTSNPN, CDR2 SVGIG (reference sequence). CDR3 DNA: TGTGCCTGGAGTGCCCTCGCGGGACTGAACACTGAAGCTTTCTTT. Translated: CAWSALAGLNTEAFF.